Listed below are T cell receptor beta chains from one sample, sequenced in a study of shared clonotypes between healthy human individuals. The assay was immunoSEQ multiplex PCR, and TCRdb's table has in-frame clones only and misses some. The sample contains approximately 1,000,000 clones, about 72% of which appear only once. Sequencing was performed on memory CD4+ T cells from PBMCs. These receptors all come from a man between 18 and 29 years old in good health. Some clones in this sample may be carry-over from other donors' samples. Both conserved end residues are part of each CDR3. The D gene is left open where the match is weak. Only some rows state a clone size, as once, few, many or a class for expanded clones.

CDR3nt: TGTGCCAGCAGGTCACAGGGTGTCGGCACAGATACGCAGTATTTT
CDR3aa: CASRSQGVGTDTQYF
len: 15
v_gene: TRBV28
j_gene: TRBJ2-3
abundance: NA
d_gene: NA

CDR3nt: TGTGCCATCAGTGAGTCTATGGGCGGGCCCAGCTCCTACGAGCAGTACTTC
CDR3aa: CAISESMGGPSSYEQYF
len: 17
v_gene: TRBV6-1
j_gene: TRBJ2-7
abundance: NA
d_gene: NA

CDR3nt: TGTGCCAGCACCAATACAGGGTCGGGGACTGAAGCTTTCTTT
CDR3aa: CASTNTGSGTEAFF
len: 14
v_gene: TRBV7-9
j_gene: TRBJ1-1
abundance: few
d_gene: NA

CDR3nt: TGTGCCAGTTCAGGGGGCAAGGAGACCCAGTACTTC
CDR3aa: CASSGGKETQYF
len: 12
v_gene: TRBV27
j_gene: TRBJ2-5
abundance: NA
d_gene: TRBD1

CDR3nt: TGTGCCAGCAGCTTAGGTAGTAGCGGGAGGGGCTCAGATACGCAGTATTTT
CDR3aa: CASSLGSSGRGSDTQYF
len: 17
v_gene: TRBV7-2
j_gene: TRBJ2-3
abundance: few
d_gene: TRBD2

CDR3nt: TGTGCCAGCAGCGTAGACCCGACTTCGACTAATTCACCCCTCCACTTT
CDR3aa: CASSVDPTSTNSPLHF
len: 16
v_gene: TRBV9
j_gene: TRBJ1-6
abundance: NA
d_gene: NA

CDR3nt: TGTGCCAGCAGCTTTGCGCAGCGGGAGGCCGTTACCGGGGAGCTGTTTTTT
CDR3aa: CASSFAQREAVTGELFF
len: 17
v_gene: TRBV12-1
j_gene: TRBJ2-2
abundance: NA
d_gene: NA

CDR3nt: TGTGCCAGCAGCGCCCTCGGGACTAGCGGATACAATGAGCAGTTCTTC
CDR3aa: CASSALGTSGYNEQFF
len: 16
v_gene: TRBV9
j_gene: TRBJ2-1
abundance: NA
d_gene: TRBD2

CDR3nt: TGTGCCAGCAGTTTATCCCGGGGGGAAAAACTGTTTTTT
CDR3aa: CASSLSRGEKLFF
len: 13
v_gene: TRBV28
j_gene: TRBJ1-4
abundance: NA
d_gene: NA

CDR3nt: TGTGCCAGCAGCTTGTGGGGTGGGGACACTGAAGCTTTCTTT
CDR3aa: CASSLWGGDTEAFF
len: 14
v_gene: TRBV5-5
j_gene: TRBJ1-1
abundance: NA
d_gene: NA

CDR3nt: TGTGCCAGCAGCCTGCTAGCGGGGGGCACAGATACGCAGTATTTT
CDR3aa: CASSLLAGGTDTQYF
len: 15
v_gene: TRBV7-9
j_gene: TRBJ2-3
abundance: once
d_gene: TRBD2

CDR3nt: TGTGCCAGCAGCGTAGTTCAGGGTTCGGGCACTGAAGCTTTCTTT
CDR3aa: CASSVVQGSGTEAFF
len: 15
v_gene: TRBV9
j_gene: TRBJ1-1
abundance: NA
d_gene: NA

CDR3nt: TGTGCCAGCAGTTTTCGATTGGGTAACAATCAGCCCCAGCATTTT
CDR3aa: CASSFRLGNNQPQHF
len: 15
v_gene: TRBV28
j_gene: TRBJ1-5
abundance: NA
d_gene: NA

CDR3nt: TGTGCCAGCAGTTCGTCGACTAGCGGGAGCTACGAGCAGTACTTC
CDR3aa: CASSSSTSGSYEQYF
len: 15
v_gene: TRBV6-5
j_gene: TRBJ2-7
abundance: few
d_gene: TRBD2

CDR3nt: TGTGCCAGCAGTGTAGCGGGATCCCCCACGAGCTCCTACAATGAGCAGTTCTTC
CDR3aa: CASSVAGSPTSSYNEQFF
len: 18
v_gene: TRBV25-1
j_gene: TRBJ2-1
abundance: NA
d_gene: TRBD2

CDR3nt: TGTGCCAGCAGCCGGGCCTCAGTTGAAGCTTTCTTT
CDR3aa: CASSRASVEAFF
len: 12
v_gene: TRBV7-2
j_gene: TRBJ1-1
abundance: NA
d_gene: NA

CDR3nt: TGTGCCAGCAGCAGTCTCTGGCGGGCAGGGGAAACAGATACGCAGTATTTT
CDR3aa: CASSSLWRAGETDTQYF
len: 17
v_gene: TRBV7-2
j_gene: TRBJ2-3
abundance: NA
d_gene: NA

CDR3nt: TGCGCCAGCAGCCCCAGCGGGATCCCCTACGAGCAGTACTTC
CDR3aa: CASSPSGIPYEQYF
len: 14
v_gene: TRBV5-1
j_gene: TRBJ2-7
abundance: NA
d_gene: TRBD2

CDR3nt: TGTGCCAGCTCACCGTCCCAGAAGAACGATGGCTACACCTTC
CDR3aa: CASSPSQKNDGYTF
len: 14
v_gene: TRBV18
j_gene: TRBJ1-2
abundance: NA
d_gene: NA

CDR3nt: TGTGCCAGCAGGTACAGGGGCGTTTACAATGAGCAGTTCTTC
CDR3aa: CASRYRGVYNEQFF
len: 14
v_gene: TRBV28
j_gene: TRBJ2-1
abundance: NA
d_gene: TRBD1

CDR3nt: TGTGCCAGCTCACCGGACGGCCTCTCTGGAAACACCATATATTTT
CDR3aa: CASSPDGLSGNTIYF
len: 15
v_gene: TRBV18
j_gene: TRBJ1-3
abundance: once
d_gene: NA

CDR3nt: TGTGCCTGGAGTTTACGGACAGGGGGTAGTCAGCCCCAGCATTTT
CDR3aa: CAWSLRTGGSQPQHF
len: 15
v_gene: TRBV30
j_gene: TRBJ1-5
abundance: NA
d_gene: TRBD1

CDR3nt: TGTGCCAGCAGCCCAGGACTAGCGGGGGGGACCCAGTACTTC
CDR3aa: CASSPGLAGGTQYF
len: 14
v_gene: TRBV7-2
j_gene: TRBJ2-5
abundance: NA
d_gene: TRBD2

CDR3nt: TGCGCCAGCAGCTCGGGCCGGATGTCTCAAGAGACCCAGTACTTC
CDR3aa: CASSSGRMSQETQYF
len: 15
v_gene: TRBV5-1
j_gene: TRBJ2-5
abundance: NA
d_gene: NA

CDR3nt: TGCAGCGTTGAAGATTTCAGGGCCGGGGAGCTGTTTTTT
CDR3aa: CSVEDFRAGELFF
len: 13
v_gene: TRBV29-1
j_gene: TRBJ2-2
abundance: NA
d_gene: NA

CDR3nt: TGCGCCAGCAGCTTGGGGGACTTTCAAGAGACCCAGTACTTC
CDR3aa: CASSLGDFQETQYF
len: 14
v_gene: TRBV5-1
j_gene: TRBJ2-5
abundance: few
d_gene: NA

CDR3nt: TGTGCCAGCAGTGACCTCACTAGCGGCCATAGGGACGAGCAGTACTTC
CDR3aa: CASSDLTSGHRDEQYF
len: 16
v_gene: TRBV25-1
j_gene: TRBJ2-7
abundance: few
d_gene: TRBD2